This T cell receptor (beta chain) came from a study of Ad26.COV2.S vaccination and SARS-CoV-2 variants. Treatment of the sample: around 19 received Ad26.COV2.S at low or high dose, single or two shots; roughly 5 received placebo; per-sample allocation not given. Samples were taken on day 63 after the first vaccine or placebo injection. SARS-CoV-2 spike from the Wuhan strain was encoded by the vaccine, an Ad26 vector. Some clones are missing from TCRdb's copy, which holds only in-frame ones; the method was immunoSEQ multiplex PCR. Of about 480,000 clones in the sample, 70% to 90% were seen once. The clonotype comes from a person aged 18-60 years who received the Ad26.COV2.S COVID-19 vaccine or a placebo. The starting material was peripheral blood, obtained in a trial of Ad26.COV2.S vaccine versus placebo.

The CDR3 DNA follows: TGTGCCACCAGTGATCTATCCCCAGTGGAAGGGGAGACCCAGTACTTC. Amino acid sequence: CATSDLSPVEGETQYF. The chain recombines TRBV24-1 with TRBJ2-5; D unresolved. This CDR3 spans 16 amino acids. The V end lost 3 bases, the J end lost 5 bases, and 18 bases lay between the germline ends. Germline V lookup: CDR1 KGHDR, CDR2 SFDVKD.